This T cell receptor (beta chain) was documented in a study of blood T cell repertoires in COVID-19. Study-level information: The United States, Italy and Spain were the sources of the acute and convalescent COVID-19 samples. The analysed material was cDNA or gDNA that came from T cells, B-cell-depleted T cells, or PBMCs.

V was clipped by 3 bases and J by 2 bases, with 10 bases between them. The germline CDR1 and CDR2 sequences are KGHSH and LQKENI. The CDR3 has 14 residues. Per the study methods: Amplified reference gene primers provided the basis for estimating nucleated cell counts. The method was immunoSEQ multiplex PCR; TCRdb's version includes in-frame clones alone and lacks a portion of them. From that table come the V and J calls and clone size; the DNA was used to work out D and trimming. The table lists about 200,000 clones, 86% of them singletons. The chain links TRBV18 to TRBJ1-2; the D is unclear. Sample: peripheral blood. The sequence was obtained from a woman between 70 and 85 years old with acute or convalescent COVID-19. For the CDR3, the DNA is TGTGCCAGCTCACCCACAGCAATCAACTATGGCTACACCTTC. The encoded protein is CASSPTAINYGYTF.